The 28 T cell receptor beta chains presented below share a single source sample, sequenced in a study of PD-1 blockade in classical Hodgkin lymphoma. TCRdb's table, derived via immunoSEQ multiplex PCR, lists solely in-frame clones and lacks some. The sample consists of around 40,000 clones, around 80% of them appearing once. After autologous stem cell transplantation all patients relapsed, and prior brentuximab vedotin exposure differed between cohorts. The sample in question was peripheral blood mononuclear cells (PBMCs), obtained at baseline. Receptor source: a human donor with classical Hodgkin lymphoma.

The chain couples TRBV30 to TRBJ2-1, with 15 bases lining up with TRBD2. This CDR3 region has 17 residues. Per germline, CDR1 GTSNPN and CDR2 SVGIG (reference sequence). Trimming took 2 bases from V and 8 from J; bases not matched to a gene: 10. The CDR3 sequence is CAWSKRGLAGGPDEQFF. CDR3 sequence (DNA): TGTGCCTGGAGTAAGCGCGGACTAGCGGGGGGGCCCGATGAGCAGTTCTTC.

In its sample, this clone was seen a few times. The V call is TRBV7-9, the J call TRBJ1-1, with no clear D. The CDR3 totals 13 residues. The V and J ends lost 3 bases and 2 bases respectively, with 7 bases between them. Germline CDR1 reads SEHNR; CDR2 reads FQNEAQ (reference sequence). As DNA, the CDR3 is TGTGCCAGCAGCTTGGGCTCAAACACTGAAGCTTTCTTT. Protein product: CASSLGSNTEAFF.

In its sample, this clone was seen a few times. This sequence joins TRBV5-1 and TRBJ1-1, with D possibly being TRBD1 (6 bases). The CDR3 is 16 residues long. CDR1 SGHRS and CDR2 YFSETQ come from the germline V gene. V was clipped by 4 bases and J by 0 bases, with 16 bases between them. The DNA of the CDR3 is TGCGCCAGCAGCATAGCAGGGGCGACCATGAACACTGAAGCTTTCTTT. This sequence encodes CASSIAGATMNTEAFF.

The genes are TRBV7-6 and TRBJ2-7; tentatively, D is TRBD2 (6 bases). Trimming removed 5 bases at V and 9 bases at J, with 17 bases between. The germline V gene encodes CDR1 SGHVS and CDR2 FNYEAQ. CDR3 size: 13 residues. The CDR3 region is CASSPSTSAGQYF. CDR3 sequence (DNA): TGTGCCAGCAGCCCCTCGACCTCAGCGGGGCAGTACTTC.

This chain's CDR3 is CASSVVGGGETQYF. For the CDR3, the DNA is TGTGCCAGCAGCGTAGTAGGGGGCGGGGAGACCCAGTACTTC. This chain uses TRBV9 with TRBJ2-5, with TRBD1 identical over 7 bases. V lost 0 bases to trimming and J lost 5 bases; unmatched junction nucleotides: 4. The V gene's germline CDR1 is SGDLS and CDR2 YYNGEE. The CDR3 is 14 residues long.

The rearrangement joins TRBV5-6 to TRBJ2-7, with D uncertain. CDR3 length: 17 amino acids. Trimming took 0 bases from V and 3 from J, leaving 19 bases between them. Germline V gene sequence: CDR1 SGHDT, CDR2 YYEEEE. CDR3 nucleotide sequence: TGTGCCAGCAGCTTGGCCAAAGGGTCGGTAATCTTCTACGAGCAGTACTTC. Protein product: CASSLAKGSVIFYEQYF.

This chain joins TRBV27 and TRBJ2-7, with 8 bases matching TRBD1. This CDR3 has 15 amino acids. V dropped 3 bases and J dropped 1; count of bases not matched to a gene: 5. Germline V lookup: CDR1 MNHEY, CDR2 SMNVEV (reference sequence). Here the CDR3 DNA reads TGTGCCAGCAGTTTCCGCAGGGGGCTTTCCTACGAGCAGTACTTC. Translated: CASSFRRGLSYEQYF.

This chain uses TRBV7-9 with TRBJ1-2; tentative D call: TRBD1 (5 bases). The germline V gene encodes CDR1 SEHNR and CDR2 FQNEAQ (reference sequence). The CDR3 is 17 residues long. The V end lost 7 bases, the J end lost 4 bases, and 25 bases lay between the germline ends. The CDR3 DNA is TGTGCCAGCACCCCCTGGGGGGACCGATCCGCGGGCTATGGCTACACCTTC. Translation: CASTPWGDRSAGYGYTF.

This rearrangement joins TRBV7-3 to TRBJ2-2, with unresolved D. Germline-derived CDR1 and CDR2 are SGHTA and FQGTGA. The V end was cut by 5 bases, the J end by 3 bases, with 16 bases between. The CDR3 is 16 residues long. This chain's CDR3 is CASSPSDLSHTGELFF. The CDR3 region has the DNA TGTGCCAGCAGCCCTAGTGATCTTAGCCACACCGGGGAGCTGTTTTTT.

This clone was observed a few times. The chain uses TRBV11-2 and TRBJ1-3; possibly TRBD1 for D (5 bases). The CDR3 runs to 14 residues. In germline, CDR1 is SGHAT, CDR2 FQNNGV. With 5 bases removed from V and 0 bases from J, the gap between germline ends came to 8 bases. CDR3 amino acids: CASSRQTSGNTIYF. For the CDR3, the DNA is TGTGCCAGCAGCCGACAGACCTCTGGAAACACCATATATTTT.

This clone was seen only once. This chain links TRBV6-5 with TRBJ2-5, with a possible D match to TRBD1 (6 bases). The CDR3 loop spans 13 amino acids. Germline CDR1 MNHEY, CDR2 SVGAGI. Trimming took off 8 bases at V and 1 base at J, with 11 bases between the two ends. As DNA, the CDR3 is TGTGCCAGCGGCACAGGGCTCCAAGAGACCCAGTACTTC. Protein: CASGTGLQETQYF.

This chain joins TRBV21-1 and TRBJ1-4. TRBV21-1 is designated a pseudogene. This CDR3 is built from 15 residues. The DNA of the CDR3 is TGTGCCAGCAGCAAACGGCCTCGGGGGGAAGAAAAACTGTTTTTT. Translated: CASSKRPRGEEKLFF.

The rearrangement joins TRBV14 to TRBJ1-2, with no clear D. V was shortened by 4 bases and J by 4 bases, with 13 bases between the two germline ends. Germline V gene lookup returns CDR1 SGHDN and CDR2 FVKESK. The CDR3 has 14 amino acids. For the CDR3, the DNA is TGTGCCAGCAGCCCGGAAGTGGAGACCTATGGCTACACCTTC. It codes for CASSPEVETYGYTF.

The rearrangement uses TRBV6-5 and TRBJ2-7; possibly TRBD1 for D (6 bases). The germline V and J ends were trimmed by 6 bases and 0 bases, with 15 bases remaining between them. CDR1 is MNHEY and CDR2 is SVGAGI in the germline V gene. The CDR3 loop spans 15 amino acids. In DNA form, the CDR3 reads TGTGCCAGCAGCCAAGGACAGCTGAGCTCCTACGAGCAGTACTTC. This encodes CASSQGQLSSYEQYF.

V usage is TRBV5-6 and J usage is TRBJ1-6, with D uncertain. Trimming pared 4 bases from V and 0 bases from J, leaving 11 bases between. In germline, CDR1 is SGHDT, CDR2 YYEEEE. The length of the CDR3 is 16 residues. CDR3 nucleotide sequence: TGTGCCAGCAGCCAACAGCCTAGCTCCTATAATTCACCCCTCCACTTT. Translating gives CASSQQPSSYNSPLHF.

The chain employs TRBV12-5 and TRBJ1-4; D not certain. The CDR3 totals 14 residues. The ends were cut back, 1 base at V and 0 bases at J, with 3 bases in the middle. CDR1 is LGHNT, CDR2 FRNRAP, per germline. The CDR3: CASGLDTTNEKLFF. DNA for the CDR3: TGTGCTAGTGGTTTGGATACAACTAATGAAAAACTGTTTTTT.

Here the CDR3 reads CASSLRPHNSPLHF. Here the CDR3 DNA reads TGTGCCAGCAGCTTAAGGCCCCATAATTCACCCCTCCACTTT. The J gene is TRBJ1-6, the V gene TRBV7-3, with D unclear. The V end was cut by 1 base, the J end by 5 bases, with 6 bases between. Germline V gene sequence: CDR1 SGHTA, CDR2 FQGTGA. This CDR3 contains 14 residues.

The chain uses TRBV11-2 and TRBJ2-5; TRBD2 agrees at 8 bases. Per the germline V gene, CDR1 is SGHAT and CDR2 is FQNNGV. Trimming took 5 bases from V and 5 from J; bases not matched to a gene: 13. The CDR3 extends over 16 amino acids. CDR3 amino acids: CASSRLGTSGGETQYF. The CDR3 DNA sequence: TGTGCCAGCAGCCGCCTGGGGACTAGTGGGGGGGAGACCCAGTACTTC. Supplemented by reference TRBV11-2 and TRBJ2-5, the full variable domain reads EAGVAQSPRYKIIEKRQSVAFWCNPISGHATLYWYQQILGQGPKLLIQFQNNGVVDDSQLPKDRFSAERLKGVDSTLKIQPAKLEDSAVYLCASSRLGTSGGETQYFGPGTRLLVL.

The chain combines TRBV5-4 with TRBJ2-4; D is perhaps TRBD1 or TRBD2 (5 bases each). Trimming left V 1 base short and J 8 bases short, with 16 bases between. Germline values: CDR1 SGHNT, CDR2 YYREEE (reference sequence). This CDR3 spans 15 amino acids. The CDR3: CASSLFEYGGDIQYF. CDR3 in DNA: TGTGCCAGCAGCTTGTTCGAGTATGGGGGTGACATTCAGTACTTC.

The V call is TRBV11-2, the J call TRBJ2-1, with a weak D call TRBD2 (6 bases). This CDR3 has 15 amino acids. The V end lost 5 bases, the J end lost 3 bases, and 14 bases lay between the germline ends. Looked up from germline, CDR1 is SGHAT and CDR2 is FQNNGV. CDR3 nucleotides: TGTGCCAGCAGCCTGGGCCGGGACTTCTACAATGAGCAGTTCTTC. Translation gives CASSLGRDFYNEQFF.

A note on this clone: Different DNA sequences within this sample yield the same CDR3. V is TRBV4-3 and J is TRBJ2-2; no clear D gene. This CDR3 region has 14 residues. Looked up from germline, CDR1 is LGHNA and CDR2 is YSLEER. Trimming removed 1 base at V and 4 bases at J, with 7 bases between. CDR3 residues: CASSQAFPTGELFF. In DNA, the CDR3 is TGCGCCAGCAGCCAAGCTTTCCCCACCGGGGAGCTGTTTTTT.

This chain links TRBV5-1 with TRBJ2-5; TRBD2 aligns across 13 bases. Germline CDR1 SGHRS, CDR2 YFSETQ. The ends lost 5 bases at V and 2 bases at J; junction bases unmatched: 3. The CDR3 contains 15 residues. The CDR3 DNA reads TGCGCCAGCAGGACGGGACTAGCGGGACAAGAGACCCAGTACTTC. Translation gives CASRTGLAGQETQYF. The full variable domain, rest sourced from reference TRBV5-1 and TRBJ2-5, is KAGVTQTPRYLIKTRGQQVTLSCSPISGHRSVSWYQQTPGQGLQFLFEYFSETQRNKGNFPGRFSGRQFSNSRSEMNVSTLELGDSALYLCASRTGLAGQETQYFGPGTRLLVL.

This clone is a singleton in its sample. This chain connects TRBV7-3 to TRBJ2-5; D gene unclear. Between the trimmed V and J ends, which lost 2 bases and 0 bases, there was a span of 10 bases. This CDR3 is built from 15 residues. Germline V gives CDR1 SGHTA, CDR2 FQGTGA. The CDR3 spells CASSLVAGYQETQYF. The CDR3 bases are TGTGCCAGCAGCTTAGTTGCAGGTTACCAAGAGACCCAGTACTTC.

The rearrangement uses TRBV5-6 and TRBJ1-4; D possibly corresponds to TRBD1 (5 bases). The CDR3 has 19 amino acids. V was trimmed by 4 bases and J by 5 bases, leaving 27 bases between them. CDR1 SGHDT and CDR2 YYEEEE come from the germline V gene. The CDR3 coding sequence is TGTGCCAGCAGCGCCCCTGGGGGGGGACGGCCTGGATCAAATGAAAAACTGTTTTTT. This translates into CASSAPGGGRPGSNEKLFF.

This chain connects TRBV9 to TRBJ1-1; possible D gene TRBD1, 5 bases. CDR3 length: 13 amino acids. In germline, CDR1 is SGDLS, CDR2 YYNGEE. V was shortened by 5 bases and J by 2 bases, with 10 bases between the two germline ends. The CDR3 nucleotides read TGTGCCAGCAGAACGACAGATAACACTGAAGCTTTCTTT. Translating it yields CASRTTDNTEAFF.

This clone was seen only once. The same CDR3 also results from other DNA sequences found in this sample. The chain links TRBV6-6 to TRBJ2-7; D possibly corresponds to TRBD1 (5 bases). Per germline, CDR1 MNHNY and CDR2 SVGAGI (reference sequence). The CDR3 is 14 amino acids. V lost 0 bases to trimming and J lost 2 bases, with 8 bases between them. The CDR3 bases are TGTGCCAGCAGTTACTCGCAGGGAACCTACGAGCAGTACTTC. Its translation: CASSYSQGTYEQYF.

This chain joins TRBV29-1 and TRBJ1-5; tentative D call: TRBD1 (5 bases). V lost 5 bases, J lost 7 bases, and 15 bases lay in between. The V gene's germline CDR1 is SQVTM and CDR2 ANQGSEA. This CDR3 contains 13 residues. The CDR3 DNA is TGCAGCGTTTCGGAACAGGTGGACCAGCCCCAGCATTTT. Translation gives CSVSEQVDQPQHF.

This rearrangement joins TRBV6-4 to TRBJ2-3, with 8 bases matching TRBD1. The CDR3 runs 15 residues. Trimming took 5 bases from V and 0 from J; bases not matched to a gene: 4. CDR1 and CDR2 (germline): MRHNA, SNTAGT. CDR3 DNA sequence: TGTGCCAGCAGTACAGGACAGGGTAGCACAGATACGCAGTATTTT. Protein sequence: CASSTGQGSTDTQYF.